These T cell receptor beta chains were read from a single sample in a study of cytomegalovirus exposure and HLA in healthy donors. Generated by immunoSEQ multiplex PCR, the TCRdb table keeps only in-frame clones and is missing some. The data contain tens of thousands of clones, 78% of them singletons. The sequenced material came from PBMCs. All receptors come from a male donor in good health and CMV-seropositive. CDR3s include the opening cysteine and the closing phenylalanine or tryptophan. D genes are given only for firm matches. Size tells how often a clone was seen (once, few, many) or the class of an expanded clone, and some rows leave it out.

len | abundance | j_gene | v_gene | d_gene | CDR3nt | CDR3aa
16 | NA | TRBJ1-4 | TRBV15 | TRBD1 | TGTGCCACCAGCAACGCGCAAGGGGGCTGGGGTGAAAAACTGTTTTTT | CATSNAQGGWGEKLFF
15 | NA | TRBJ1-3 | TRBV5-1 | TRBD1 | TGCGCCAGCAGCACCACAGGGGGCTCTGGAAACACCATATATTTT | CASSTTGGSGNTIYF
17 | NA | TRBJ2-3 | TRBV4-3 | TRBD2 | TGCGCCAGCAGCCAAGAGTTAGCGGGGGGGGGCACAGATACGCAGTATTTT | CASSQELAGGGTDTQYF
14 | once | TRBJ1-2 | TRBV18 | TRBD1 | TGTGCCAGCTCACCGACAGGGACTAACTATGGCTACACCTTC | CASSPTGTNYGYTF
12 | NA | TRBJ1-2 | TRBV11-3 | NA | TGTGCCAGCAGCCCCCTTAACTATGGCTACACCTTC | CASSPLNYGYTF
12 | NA | TRBJ2-7 | TRBV2 | NA | TGTGCCAGCAGTGAATCCACCTACGAGCAGTACTTC | CASSESTYEQYF
14 | NA | TRBJ1-3 | TRBV5-6 | NA | TGTGCCAGCAGCTTGGCCGCGCGGAGGGACACCATATATTTT | CASSLAARRDTIYF
16 | NA | TRBJ2-5 | TRBV15 | NA | TGTGCCACCCCGAGCATGCGCAGATCGGGGTTAGAGACCCAGTACTTC | CATPSMRRSGLETQYF
14 | NA | TRBJ2-5 | TRBV6-5 | NA | TGTGCCAGCAGTTACTCCCCAGGATCGGAGACCCAGTACTTC | CASSYSPGSETQYF
17 | NA | TRBJ2-5 | TRBV13 | NA | TGTGCCAGCAGCCCCACATCACAAATACTAGTCTTAGAGACCCAGTACTTC | CASSPTSQILVLETQYF
16 | NA | TRBJ2-3 | TRBV4-2 | TRBD2 | TGTGCCAGCAGCCCACGGACTAGCGGGACCACAGATACGCAGTATTTT | CASSPRTSGTTDTQYF
13 | NA | TRBJ2-7 | TRBV10-3 | TRBD1 | TGTGCCCTCCGAGGGACAGGGGGGCACGAGCAGTACTTC | CALRGTGGHEQYF
15 | NA | TRBJ1-6 | TRBV6-5 | TRBD1 | TGTGCCAGCAGTTACGAACAGGGGGCAAGATCACCCCTCCACTTT | CASSYEQGARSPLHF
18 | NA | TRBJ2-1 | TRBV15 | TRBD2 | TGTGCCACCAGCAGCACTGGACTAGCGGAGAGCTCCTACAATGAGCAGTTCTTC | CATSSTGLAESSYNEQFF
15 | NA | TRBJ2-3 | TRBV5-1 | NA | TGCGCCAGCAGCTTGCGACCCAGGGCTACAGATACGCAGTATTTT | CASSLRPRATDTQYF